This record covers a single T cell receptor beta chain. This receptor's antigen is unknown. A read error may be the cause here, since a much bigger clone is one base away. The CDR3 does not close with the conserved phenylalanine or tryptophan, likely indicating a read error. The data derive from a study of blood T cells in healthy people across ages (dated by TCRdb to the mid-2010s). Study-wide context: In model experiments, template switching captured roughly one uniquely barcoded TCR beta cDNA molecule for every two T cells. Age-related changes in TCR beta repertoire diversity were measured in the study by deep sequencing normalized with unique cDNA molecular identifiers. Donors were grouped into four age groups: young (average about 15 years), middle-aged (about 40), aged (62) and long-lived (just over 80). Donors of different ages were randomly distributed across sequencing lanes to avoid experimental bias. The study analyzed two additional independent replicas of 1 million unique cDNA reads from the same blood draw for two donors, one aged 18 to 29 and one aged 80 or older.

Donors were approximately 42 systemically healthy Caucasian individuals from Russia aged roughly 6 to 95 years. Approximately 10 milliliters of peripheral blood were collected from each donor into EDTA-treated Vacutainer tubes. Ficoll-Paque density-gradient centrifugation was used to isolate PBMCs, with at least 6.5 million per sample. Total RNA was extracted from PBMCs with Trizol reagent, with at least 5.5 micrograms obtained per sample. For every donor, an aliquot of PBMCs went through flow cytometry to measure the percentages of naive CD45RAhigh/CD27high T cells. General study outcomes and caveats: Estimates of total diversity based on one million sequenced T cells were regarded as lower bounds and as underestimates. Because donor CMV infection status was unknown, age-related changes in expanded clonotypes were potentially confounded. Compared with the aged group, more naive CD4+ T cells, fewer expanded clones and increased TCR diversity were shown by the long-lived group, suggesting age selection. As age increased, observed TCR beta diversity per million T cells dropped in a roughly linear way, and a significant reduction was already evident by age about 40. The percentage of naive T cells measured by flow cytometry correlated strongly with observed TCR beta diversity. Conclusive comparison of naive and antigen-experienced compartments was prevented by the profiling of bulk unsorted PBMCs.

Relative to germline, V is 2 bases shorter and J is 2 bases shorter, with 15 bases between their ends. The CDR3 region is 16 residues in length, termini included. Of all the DNA, just the CDR3 is kept, 48 bases in frame from base 1. CDR1 and CDR2 (SGDLS, YYNGEE) derive from the germline V gene. Library creation used 5' RACE. TCRdb shows the sequencer as Illumina HiSeq 2500. A second roughly 6 to 11 cycle PCR used a sample-barcoded 5' primer and a J-beta primer mix. A template-switch 5' adaptor carrying 12 random nucleotides introduced a unique molecular identifier onto each TCR beta cDNA molecule. Each sample yielded at least 2.5 million CDR3-containing paired-end reads. The Mint cDNA synthesis kit, primed by a TRBC-specific oligonucleotide, was used to synthesize first-strand cDNA from all RNA. After uracil-DNA glycosylase treatment, a first 18-cycle PCR used universal primers M1SS and BC2_uni_R on all cDNA. The published analysis was carried out like this. Each sample was normalized by randomly selecting 1 million high-quality reads, each carrying a distinct molecular identifier. Reads with shared molecular identifiers were discarded instead of being binned into consensus sequences. MiTCR, with a Q25 quality threshold and the strictest error-elimination algorithm, was used for CDR3 identification, clonotype clustering and error correction. A nonparametric unseen species model with Euler transformation was used to estimate lower-bound total TCR beta diversity. TCRdb reran the public reads through fastp at Q25 and MiXCR, keeping productive beta chains. Every CDR3 protein is listed once, alongside the most common genes and DNA of its rows. V and J calls and clone size were set by TCRdb, not the authors. A total of just under 900,000 distinct CDR3 sequences appear in this sample, around 26% of them only once. Approximately 15% of the sample lies in the top ten.

The source material was blood. The sequence is built from TRBV9 and TRBJ2-3; no D gene can be assigned with confidence. The sequence was obtained from an elderly woman in good health. The DNA sequence reads TGTGCCAGCAGCGTGGGGTTTTTGAAAGCCACAGATACGCAGTATCTT. Its product reads: CASSVGFLKATDTQYL.